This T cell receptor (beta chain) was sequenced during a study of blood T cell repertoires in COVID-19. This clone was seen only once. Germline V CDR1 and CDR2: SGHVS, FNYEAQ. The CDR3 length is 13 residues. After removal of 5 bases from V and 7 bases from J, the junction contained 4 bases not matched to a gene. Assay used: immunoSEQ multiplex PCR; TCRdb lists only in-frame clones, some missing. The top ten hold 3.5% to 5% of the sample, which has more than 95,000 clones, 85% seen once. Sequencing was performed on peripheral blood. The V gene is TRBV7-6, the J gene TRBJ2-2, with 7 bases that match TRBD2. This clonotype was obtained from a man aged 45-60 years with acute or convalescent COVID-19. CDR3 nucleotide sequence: TGTGCCAGCAGCGAGACTAGCTTCGGGGAGCTGTTTTTT. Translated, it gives CASSETSFGELFF.